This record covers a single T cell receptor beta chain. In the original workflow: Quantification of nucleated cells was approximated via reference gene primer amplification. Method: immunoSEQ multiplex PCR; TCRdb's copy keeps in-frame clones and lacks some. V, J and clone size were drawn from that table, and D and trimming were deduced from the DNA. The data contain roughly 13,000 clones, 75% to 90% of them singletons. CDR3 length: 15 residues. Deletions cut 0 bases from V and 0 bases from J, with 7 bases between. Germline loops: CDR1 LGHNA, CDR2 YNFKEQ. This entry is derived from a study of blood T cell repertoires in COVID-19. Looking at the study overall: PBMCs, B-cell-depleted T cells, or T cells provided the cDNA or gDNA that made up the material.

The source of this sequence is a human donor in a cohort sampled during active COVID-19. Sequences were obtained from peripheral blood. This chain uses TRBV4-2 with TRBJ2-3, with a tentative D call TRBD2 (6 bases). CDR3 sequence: CASSQERGSTDTQYF. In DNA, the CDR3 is TGTGCCAGCAGCCAAGAGCGGGGTAGCACAGATACGCAGTATTTT.